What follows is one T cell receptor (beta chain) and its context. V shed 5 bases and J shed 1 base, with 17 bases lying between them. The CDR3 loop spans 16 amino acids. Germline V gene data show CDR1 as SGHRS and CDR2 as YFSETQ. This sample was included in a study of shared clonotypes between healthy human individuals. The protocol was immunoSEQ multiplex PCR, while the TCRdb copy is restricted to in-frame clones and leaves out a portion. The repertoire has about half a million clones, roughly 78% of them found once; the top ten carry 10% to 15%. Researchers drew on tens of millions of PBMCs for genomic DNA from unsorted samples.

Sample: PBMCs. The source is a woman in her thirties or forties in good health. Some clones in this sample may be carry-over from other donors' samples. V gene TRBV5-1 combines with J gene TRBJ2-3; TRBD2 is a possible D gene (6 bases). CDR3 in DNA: TGCGCCAGCAGTAAAGGCCCGGGACTCGGCACAGATACGCAGTATTTT. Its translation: CASSKGPGLGTDTQYF.